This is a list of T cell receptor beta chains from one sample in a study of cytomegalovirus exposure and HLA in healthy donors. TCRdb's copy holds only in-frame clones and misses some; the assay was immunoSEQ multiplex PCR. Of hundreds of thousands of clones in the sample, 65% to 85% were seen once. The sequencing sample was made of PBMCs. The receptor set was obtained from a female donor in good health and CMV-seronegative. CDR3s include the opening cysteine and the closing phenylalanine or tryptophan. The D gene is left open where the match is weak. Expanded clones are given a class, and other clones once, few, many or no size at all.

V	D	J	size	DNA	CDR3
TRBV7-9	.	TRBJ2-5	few	TGTGCCAGCACCCTGGGAGGTGAAAAGACCCAGTACTTC	CASTLGGEKTQYF
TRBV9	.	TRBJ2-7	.	TGTGCCAGCAGCGACCAGTCCTACGAGCAGTACTTC	CASSDQSYEQYF
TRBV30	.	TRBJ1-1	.	TGTGCCTGGGGCAGTGTAACTGAAGCTTTCTTT	CAWGSVTEAFF
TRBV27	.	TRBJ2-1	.	TGTGCCAGCAGTTTCGGCGGGATTGAGCAGTTCTTC	CASSFGGIEQFF
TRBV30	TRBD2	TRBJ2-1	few	TGTGCCTGGAGTGCGAGCGGGAGGTTGGGGGATCACAATGAGCAGTTCTTC	CAWSASGRLGDHNEQFF
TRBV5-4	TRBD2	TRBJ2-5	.	TGTGCCAGCAGCCCGGGACTAACAAGTGGGGAGCAGTACTTC	CASSPGLTSGEQYF
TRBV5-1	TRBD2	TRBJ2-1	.	TGCGCCAGCAGCTTGGTTCCGCGGGAGGCGGTTGAGCAGTTCTTC	CASSLVPREAVEQFF
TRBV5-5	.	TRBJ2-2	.	TGTGCCAGCAGCTTGTACTCGTCCTTGAACACCGGGGAGCTGTTTTTT	CASSLYSSLNTGELFF
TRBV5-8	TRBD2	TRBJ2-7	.	TGTGCCAGCAGCCCCAGGTCTAGCGGGAGAGGGCAGTACTTC	CASSPRSSGRGQYF
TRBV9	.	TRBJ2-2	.	TGTGCCAGCTCTTCAGAGGTGGCCGGGGAGCTGTTTTTT	CASSSEVAGELFF
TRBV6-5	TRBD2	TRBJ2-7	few	TGTGCCAGCAGTATAGTAGCGGGAGTTGAGCAGTACTTC	CASSIVAGVEQYF
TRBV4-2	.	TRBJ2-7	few	TGTGCCAGCAGCCGCGAAGGGGGCGGGGCCTACGAGCAGTACTTC	CASSREGGGAYEQYF
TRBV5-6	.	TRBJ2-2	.	TGTGCCAGCAGCTATAGCGGCCTGAACACCGGGGAGCTGTTTTTT	CASSYSGLNTGELFF
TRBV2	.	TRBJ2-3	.	TGTGCCAGCATGACTGACCCCACAGATACGCAGTATTTT	CASMTDPTDTQYF
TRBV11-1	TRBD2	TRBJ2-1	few	TGTGCCAGCAGCTCCTTAACCGGGACTAGCGGGAGTTATGAGCAGTTCTTC	CASSSLTGTSGSYEQFF
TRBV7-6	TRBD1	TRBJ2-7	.	TGTGCCAGCAGAAACACCGGGACAGGGTCCGACGAGCAGTACTTC	CASRNTGTGSDEQYF
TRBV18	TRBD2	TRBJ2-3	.	TGTGCCAGCTCACCCATCGGACTAGCGCCAGGTCCAGATACGCAGTATTTT	CASSPIGLAPGPDTQYF
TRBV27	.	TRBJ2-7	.	TGTGCCAGCAGTTTAACCCCTTCGGTCGCTTACGAGCAGTACTTC	CASSLTPSVAYEQYF
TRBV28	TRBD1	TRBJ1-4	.	TGTGCCAGCAGCCCCCCAGGGACAGGGTGGGTAGACCTGTTTTTT	CASSPPGTGWVDLFF
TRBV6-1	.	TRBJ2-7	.	TGTGCCAGCAGTGAAGTCATAGGCGGCGAGCAGTACTTC	CASSEVIGGEQYF
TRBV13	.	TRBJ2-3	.	TGTGCCAGCAGCTTGCCAGGGCTGGGTACGCAGTATTTT	CASSLPGLGTQYF
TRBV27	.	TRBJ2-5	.	TGTGCCAGCAGTTCTCGGACACGAGTCCAAGAGACCCAGTACTTC	CASSSRTRVQETQYF
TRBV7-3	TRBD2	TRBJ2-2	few	TGTGCCAGCAGCTTAGGGGGGGGAACAACCGGGGAGCTGTTTTTT	CASSLGGGTTGELFF
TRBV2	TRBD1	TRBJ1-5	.	TGTGCCAGCAGTGGCGGGACAGGGGGCAATCAGCCCCAGCATTTT	CASSGGTGGNQPQHF
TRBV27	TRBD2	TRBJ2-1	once	TGTGCCAGCAGTCATCATAGCGGGAGGGCCGACAATGAGCAGTTCTTC	CASSHHSGRADNEQFF
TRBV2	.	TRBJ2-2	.	TGTGCCAGCAGTGAATTACGGACCGGGGAGCTGTTTTTT	CASSELRTGELFF
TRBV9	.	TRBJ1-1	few	TGTGCCAGCGGGAGAGACACTGAAGCTTTCTTT	CASGRDTEAFF
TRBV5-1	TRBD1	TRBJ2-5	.	TGCGCCAGCAGCCCCGACAGGGCCGGAGAGACCCAGTACTTC	CASSPDRAGETQYF
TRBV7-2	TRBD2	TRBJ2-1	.	TGTGCCAGCAGCCCCGCTACGAGCGGGAGGGCCATTGGCAATGAGCAGTTCTTC	CASSPATSGRAIGNEQFF
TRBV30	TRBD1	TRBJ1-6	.	TGTGCCTGGAGCCCGACAGGGGGACGTAATTCACCCCTCCACTTT	CAWSPTGGRNSPLHF
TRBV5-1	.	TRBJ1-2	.	TGCGCCAGCAGCTTCACGGCAGGCGGAGGTGGCTACACCTTC	CASSFTAGGGGYTF
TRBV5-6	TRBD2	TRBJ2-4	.	TGTGCCAGCAGCTTAGTAACTAGCGGGAGCTTCGGAAACATTCAGTACTTC	CASSLVTSGSFGNIQYF
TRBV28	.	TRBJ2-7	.	TGTGCCAGCCGCTCGGCAGGGTACGAGCAGTACTTC	CASRSAGYEQYF